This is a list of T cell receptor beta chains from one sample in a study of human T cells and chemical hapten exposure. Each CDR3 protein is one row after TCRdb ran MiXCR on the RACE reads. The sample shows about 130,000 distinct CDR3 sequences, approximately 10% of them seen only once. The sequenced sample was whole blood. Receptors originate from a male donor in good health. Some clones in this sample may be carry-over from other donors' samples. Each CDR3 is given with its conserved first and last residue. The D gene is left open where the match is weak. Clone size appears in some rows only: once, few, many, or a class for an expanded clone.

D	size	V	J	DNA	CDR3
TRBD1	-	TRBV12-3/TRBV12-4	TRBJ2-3	TGTGCCAGCAGTGAGGACAGGCCTCCCCCCGATACGCAGTATTTT	CASSEDRPPPDTQYF
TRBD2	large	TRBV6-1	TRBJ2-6	TGTGCCAGCAGTGGGACTAGCGGCTCTGGGGCCAACGTCCTGACTTTC	CASSGTSGSGANVLTF
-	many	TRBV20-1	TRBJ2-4	TGCAGTGCTACATTAGCCAAAAACATTCAGTACTTC	CSATLAKNIQYF
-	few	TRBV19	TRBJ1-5	TGTGCCAGTAAGGCCCACAATCAGCCCCAGCATTTT	CASKAHNQPQHF
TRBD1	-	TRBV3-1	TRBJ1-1	TGTGCCAGCAGCCAGACAGGGAACGTGGGTGAAGCTTTCTTT	CASSQTGNVGEAFF
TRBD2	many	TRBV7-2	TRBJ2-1	TGTGCCAGCAGCGGGACTAGCGGGGGGCACAATGAGCAGTTCTTC	CASSGTSGGHNEQFF
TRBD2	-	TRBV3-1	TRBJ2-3	TGTGCCAGCAGCCAAGATCTTACTAGCGGGGAGTTCACAGATACGCAGTATTTT	CASSQDLTSGEFTDTQYF
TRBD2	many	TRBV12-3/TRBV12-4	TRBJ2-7	TGTGCCAGCAGTTCCGCGGGGGTCTACGAGCAGTACTTC	CASSSAGVYEQYF
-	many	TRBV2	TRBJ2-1	TGTGCCAGCAGCTTCGGAGGGGATGAGCAGTTCTTC	CASSFGGDEQFF
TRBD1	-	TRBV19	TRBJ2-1	TGTGCCAGTAGTTTCTCCCGGGACAGGGGACACAATGAGCAGTTCTTC	CASSFSRDRGHNEQFF
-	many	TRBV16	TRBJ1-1	TGTGCCAGCAGCCAAGGCAGAGCTAACACTGAAGCTTTCTTT	CASSQGRANTEAFF
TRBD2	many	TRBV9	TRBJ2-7	TGTGCCAGCAGCGGGGGCGATGGACTAGAACGCTTCTACGAGCAGTACTTC	CASSGGDGLERFYEQYF
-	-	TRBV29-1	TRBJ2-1	TGCAGCGTTGTGGGGGGTGCCTACAATGAGCAGTTCTTC	CSVVGGAYNEQFF
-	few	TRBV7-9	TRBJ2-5	TGTGCCAGCAGAACTGGACAGTACCAAGAGACCCAGTACTTC	CASRTGQYQETQYF
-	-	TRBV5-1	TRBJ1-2	TGCGCCAGCAGCTATCAGGGAGAGGACTATGGCTACACCTTC	CASSYQGEDYGYTF
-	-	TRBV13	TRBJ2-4	TGTGCCAGCAGAAGGGGGGGAACCAAAAACATTCAGTACTTC	CASRRGGTKNIQYF
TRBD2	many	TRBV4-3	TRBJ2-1	TGCGCCAGCAGCCGCGGGGACGGGGGGGCCTACAATGAGCAGTTCTTC	CASSRGDGGAYNEQFF
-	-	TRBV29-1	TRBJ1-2	TGCAGCGTTGGGGTGGCGTTGGGTGGCTACACCTTC	CSVGVALGGYTF
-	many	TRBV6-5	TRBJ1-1	TGTGCCAGCAGTTACTCTTTCGGGCCTTTCTCTGAAGCTTTCTTT	CASSYSFGPFSEAFF
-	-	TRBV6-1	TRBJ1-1	TGTGCCAGCAGTGAAGCGAAGCCAGGGCGTGAAGCTTTCTTT	CASSEAKPGREAFF
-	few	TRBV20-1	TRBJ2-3	TGCAGTGAGGGCTCGACCTCCACAGATACGCAGTATTTT	CSEGSTSTDTQYF
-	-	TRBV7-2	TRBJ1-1	TGTGCCAGCAGCTTAGCGGAGGCAGGGCTTTACCGAGCTTTCTTT	CASSLAEAGLYRAFF
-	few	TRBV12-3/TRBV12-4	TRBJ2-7	TGTGCCAGCAGTTTAAAGTTCCACGAGCAGTACTTC	CASSLKFHEQYF
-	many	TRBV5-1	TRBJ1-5	TGCGCCAGCAGCAAGGGACCAAATCAGCCCCAGCATTTT	CASSKGPNQPQHF
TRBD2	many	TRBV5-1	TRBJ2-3	TGCGCCAGCAGCTTACCTAGCGGGGGCCTTAGCACAGATACGCAGTATTTT	CASSLPSGGLSTDTQYF
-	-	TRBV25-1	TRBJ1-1	TGTGCCAGCAGTTGGGGGCGCGACACTGAAGCTTTCTTT	CASSWGRDTEAFF
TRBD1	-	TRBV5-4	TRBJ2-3	TGTGCCAGCAGCAAACCGGGACAGGGGCTGGATACGCAGTATTTT	CASSKPGQGLDTQYF
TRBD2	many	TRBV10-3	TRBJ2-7	TGTGCCATCAGTGAGCCTCGCGGGGGGACCATCCACGAGCAGTACTTC	CAISEPRGGTIHEQYF
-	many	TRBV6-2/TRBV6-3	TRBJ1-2	TGTGCCAGCAGCCCCGGGATAGAGGCATATGGCTACACCTTC	CASSPGIEAYGYTF
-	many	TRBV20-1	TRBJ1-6	TGCAGTGCTAGAGATCGAGACCCGGGGGCGAATTCACCCCTCCACTTT	CSARDRDPGANSPLHF
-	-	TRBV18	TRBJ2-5	TGTGCCAGCTCACAACGAACTCAAGAGACCCAGTACTTC	CASSQRTQETQYF
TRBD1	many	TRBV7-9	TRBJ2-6	TGTGCCAGCAGCAAGACAGGGGCTGGGGCCAACGTCCTGACTTTC	CASSKTGAGANVLTF
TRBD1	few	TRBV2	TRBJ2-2	TGTGCCAGCAGTGAAGGCAGGGGGCGAGGGTCGAACACCGGGGAGCTGTTTTTT	CASSEGRGRGSNTGELFF
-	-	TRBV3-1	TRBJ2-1	TGTGCCAGCAGCCAAGTGGCCTTCTGGACCTACAATGAGCAGTTCTTC	CASSQVAFWTYNEQFF
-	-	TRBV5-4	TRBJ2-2	TGTGCCAGCAGCTTGGGGGGACGGGACACCGGGGAGCTGTTTTTT	CASSLGGRDTGELFF
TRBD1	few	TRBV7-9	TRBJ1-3	TGTGCCAGCAGCTGGACCTTGACAGGGGGAAACACCATATATTTT	CASSWTLTGGNTIYF
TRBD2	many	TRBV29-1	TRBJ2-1	TGCAGCGCCCAAAAGGTCTTGGGGGGGGAAGCTGAGCAGTTCTTC	CSAQKVLGGEAEQFF
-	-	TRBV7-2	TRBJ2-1	TGTGCCAGCAGCCCGAGGGGGATAGCAAGCAATGAGCAGTTCTTC	CASSPRGIASNEQFF
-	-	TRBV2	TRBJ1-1	TGTGCCAGCAGCGGGACTACCACTGAAGCTTTCTTT	CASSGTTTEAFF
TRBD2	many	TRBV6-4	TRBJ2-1	TGTGCCAGCAGTGAGGGACTAGCGGGAGAAAGGGATGAGCAGTTCTTC	CASSEGLAGERDEQFF
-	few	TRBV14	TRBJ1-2	TGTGCCAGCAGCCAAGATCGTCTCTTGGGAGATGGCTACACCTTC	CASSQDRLLGDGYTF